The 7 T cell receptor beta chains in this list originate from one sample, sequenced in a study of blood T cell repertoires in COVID-19. Generated by immunoSEQ multiplex PCR, the TCRdb table keeps only in-frame clones and is missing some. This sample has 78,000 or so clones; around 83% occur once, and the top ten carry roughly 6%. Source material: peripheral blood. All receptors come from a woman aged 55-69 years with acute or convalescent COVID-19.

The gene calls are TRBV11-2 and TRBJ1-1; the match to TRBD1 covers 7 bases. With V trimmed by 7 bases and J by 0 bases, 5 bases remained unmatched. CDR1 SGHAT and CDR2 FQNNGV come from the germline V gene. This CDR3 spans 14 amino acids. The DNA of the CDR3 is TGTGCCAGCAACAGGGGCGCAATGAACACTGAAGCTTTCTTT. Protein sequence: CASNRGAMNTEAFF.

The genes are TRBV3-1 (or the pseudogene TRBV3-2) and TRBJ1-2; D unresolved. This CDR3 has 15 amino acids. Deletions cut 4 bases from V and 4 bases from J, with 16 bases between. The V gene's germline CDR1 is LGHDT and CDR2 YNNKEL (reference sequence). CDR3 loop: CASSLFYGGSYGYTF. The CDR3 nucleotides are TGTGCCAGCAGCCTATTTTACGGTGGGAGCTATGGCTACACCTTC.

The CDR3 here is CASSPRVAPGSGANVLTF. The CDR3 coding sequence is TGCGCCAGCAGCCCGAGGGTGGCGCCCGGCTCTGGGGCCAACGTCCTGACTTTC. The rearrangement joins TRBV5-1 to TRBJ2-6, with D perhaps matching TRBD2 (5 bases). V shed 4 bases and J shed 0 bases, with 17 bases lying between them. CDR1 SGHRS and CDR2 YFSETQ come from the germline V gene. The CDR3 loop spans 18 amino acids.

As to this clone: Other DNA sequences in this sample translate to the same CDR3. The chain recombines TRBV27 with TRBJ2-7, with D perhaps matching TRBD2 (6 bases). Germline CDR1 is MNHEY and CDR2 is SMNVEV (reference sequence). There are 15 residues in the CDR3. The V gene lost 2 bases and the J gene lost 0 bases, with 11 bases spanning the gap. CDR3: CASSLTPGLSYEQYF. DNA of the CDR3: TGTGCCAGCAGTTTAACTCCGGGACTCTCCTACGAGCAGTACTTC.

The chain joins TRBV12-3 or TRBV12-4 to TRBJ1-2; weak D call: TRBD1 (5 bases). This CDR3 is built from 11 residues. V was shortened by 10 bases and J by 6 bases, with 12 bases between the two germline ends. CDR3 bases: TGTGCCACCTCAGGGATTGATGGCTACACCTTC. Encoded protein: CATSGIDGYTF.

CDR3 sequence (DNA): TGTGCCTGGAGTCCAGGAACGACCTATAATTCACCCCTCCACTTT. Its protein is CAWSPGTTYNSPLHF. This chain joins TRBV30 and TRBJ1-6; D is unclear. Per the germline V gene, CDR1 is GTSNPN and CDR2 is SVGIG (reference sequence). CDR3 length equals 15 residues. V was trimmed by 2 bases and J by 2 bases, leaving 10 bases between them.

The chain has TRBV5-1 and TRBJ2-1, with 8 bases that match TRBD2. With 1 base clipped from V and 6 bases from J, the junction kept 3 bases outside the gene matches. This CDR3 region has 14 residues. Germline loops: CDR1 SGHRS, CDR2 YFSETQ. The CDR3 DNA follows: TGCGCCAGCAGCTTGCGGGGGGGCCGCAATGAGCAGTTCTTC. This encodes CASSLRGGRNEQFF. The whole variable domain, filled in from reference TRBV5-1 and TRBJ2-1, reads KAGVTQTPRYLIKTRGQQVTLSCSPISGHRSVSWYQQTPGQGLQFLFEYFSETQRNKGNFPGRFSGRQFSNSRSEMNVSTLELGDSALYLCASSLRGGRNEQFFGPGTRLTVL.